A selection of T cell receptor beta chains follows, all from one sample in a study of blood T cell dynamics during melanoma immunotherapy. TCRdb's table, derived via immunoSEQ multiplex PCR, lists solely in-frame clones and lacks some. The sample holds over 9,500 clones; roughly 89% are singletons and the top ten take approximately 25%. Here the sequenced sample was blood, taken from a patient treated with checkpoint blockade. The origin of the receptors is a human donor with melanoma. Both conserved end residues are part of each CDR3. D genes are given only for firm matches. The size field is filled for only some rows; it gives once, few, many or a size class.

>TRBJ2-1|NA|TRBV5-1|NA
TGCGCCAGCAGCTTGATAGGGAGGCACAATGAGCAGTTCTTC
CASSLIGRHNEQFF
>TRBJ1-2|NA|TRBV5-6|NA
TGTGCCAGCACCCCCCAGGGAGCTAACTATGGCTACACCTTC
CASTPQGANYGYTF
>TRBJ2-1|NA|TRBV19|NA
TGTGCCAGTAGTATGTACATTGCCCACGAGCAGTTCTTC
CASSMYIAHEQFF
>TRBJ2-5|NA|TRBV18|NA
TGTGCCAGCTCACCATGGGGGGAAGAGACCCAGTACTTC
CASSPWGEETQYF
>TRBJ2-7|NA|TRBV28|NA
TGTGCCAGCAGTTTACAGTCGGCCTACGAGCAGTACTTC
CASSLQSAYEQYF
>TRBJ1-5|NA|TRBV19|NA
TGTGCCAGTAGTATAGTAGATGCGGAAAGCCAGCATTTT
CASSIVDAESQHF
>TRBJ1-4|TRBD1|TRBV4-3|NA
TGCGCCAGCAGCACCCGGACAGGGGGCAGCGAAAAACTGTTTTTT
CASSTRTGGSEKLFF
>TRBJ2-1|TRBD2|TRBV6-4|NA
TGTGCCAGCAGTGCCCTCGGGGTAGCGGGCCATGAGCAGTTCTTC
CASSALGVAGHEQFF
>TRBJ1-1|NA|TRBV2|NA
TGTGCCAGCAGTGGGGGTCCGGGCACTGAAGCTTTCTTT
CASSGGPGTEAFF
>TRBJ2-7|NA|TRBV6-1|NA
TGTGCCAGCAGTGAAGCGGTCGGACCCTACGAGCAGTACTTC
CASSEAVGPYEQYF
>TRBJ2-1|NA|TRBV11-1|once
TGTGCCAGCAGCCCCCGTCCGGTGATCTACAATGAGCAGTTCTTC
CASSPRPVIYNEQFF
>TRBJ1-2|NA|TRBV19|few
TGTGCCAGTAGTGGGGCAGGGGAGGTCGACACCTTC
CASSGAGEVDTF
>TRBJ1-1|NA|TRBV18|NA
TGTGCCAGCTCCCCCGGGGCAGGGGCCGCTGAAGCTTTCTTT
CASSPGAGAAEAFF
>TRBJ2-1|NA|TRBV6-6|NA
TGTGCCAGCAGTTACTCGCCCACGGGAGCGGTGTTCTTC
CASSYSPTGAVFF
>TRBJ2-7|TRBD1|TRBV7-8|NA
TGTGCCAGCAGCACCCGGACAGGATTCTACGAGCAGTACTTC
CASSTRTGFYEQYF
>TRBJ1-5|NA|TRBV2|NA
TGTGCCAGCACTGAGCGTAGGGGAGTCCATCAGCCCCAGCATTTT
CASTERRGVHQPQHF
>TRBJ2-1|NA|TRBV2|NA
TGTGCCACCCGGGACTCGCAAAGCTCCTACAATGAGCAGTTCTTC
CATRDSQSSYNEQFF
>TRBJ2-5|NA|TRBV29-1|NA
TGCAGCGTTAATAGGGACGGAGAGACCCAGTACTTC
CSVNRDGETQYF
>TRBJ1-2|NA|TRBV28|once
TGTGCCAGCAGTTCCCTTTGGGAGGCGACCTCTAACTATGGCTACACCTTC
CASSSLWEATSNYGYTF
>TRBJ1-5|NA|TRBV6-6|NA
TGTGCCAGCAGTCCCCAGGGAGGGAGCAATCAGCCCCAGCATTTT
CASSPQGGSNQPQHF
>TRBJ1-2|TRBD1|TRBV9|NA
TGTGCCAGCAGCGGGGACAGGGGAGAAGCTAACTATGGCTACACCTTC
CASSGDRGEANYGYTF
>TRBJ1-3|NA|TRBV29-1|NA
TGCAGCGTTGAAGAGCTGCGGGGGCCTGGAAACACCATATATTTT
CSVEELRGPGNTIYF
>TRBJ2-7|NA|TRBV7-2|once
TGTGCCAGCAGCTTAGCTGAGGGACCCTACGAGCAGTACTTC
CASSLAEGPYEQYF
>TRBJ2-7|TRBD2|TRBV28|NA
TGTGCCAGCGACCCCCGGGGGGGGACCTACGAGCAGTACTTC
CASDPRGGTYEQYF
>TRBJ2-7|TRBD1|TRBV9|NA
TGTGCCAGCAGCCCCCGGGACAGGGGCCCCTACGAGCAGTACTTC
CASSPRDRGPYEQYF
>TRBJ1-1|TRBD1|TRBV6-5|once
TGTGCCAGCAGTGGGTCGACAGGGCGAAACGGAGCTTTCTTT
CASSGSTGRNGAFF
>TRBJ2-5|TRBD2|TRBV10-3|NA
TGTGCCATCAGTGCGCTAGCGGGAGAGGCAGAGACCCAGTACTTC
CAISALAGEAETQYF
>TRBJ1-2|NA|TRBV28|NA
TGTGCCAGCAGTTCGCATGGCTACACCTTC
CASSSHGYTF
>TRBJ2-1|TRBD2|TRBV29-1|NA
TGCAGCGCCCGTGGGGGACTAGCGGGAGCGCGCTGGGATGAGCAGTTCTTC
CSARGGLAGARWDEQFF
>TRBJ2-7|NA|TRBV19|NA
TGTGCCAGTAGTATAGACAGCCAGAGCTCCTACGAGCAGTACTTC
CASSIDSQSSYEQYF
>TRBJ2-1|NA|TRBV7-8|NA
TGTGCCAGCAGCTCTCCGACTGGATACAATGAGCAGTTCTTC
CASSSPTGYNEQFF
>TRBJ1-1|TRBD1|TRBV27|NA
TGTGCCAGCGCGCGGGCCATGACAGGGAGAGCTTTCTTT
CASARAMTGRAFF
>TRBJ2-1|NA|TRBV27|NA
TGTGCCAGCAGTTTAGGCACCGGGAATGAGCAGTTCTTC
CASSLGTGNEQFF
>TRBJ1-4|NA|TRBV18|NA
TGTGCCAGCTCACCATCGACTTGGGGAACTAATGAAAAACTGTTTTTT
CASSPSTWGTNEKLFF
>TRBJ1-1|NA|TRBV11-1|NA
TGTGCCAGCAGCTTGGGGCCCACTGAAGCTTTCTTT
CASSLGPTEAFF
>TRBJ2-7|NA|TRBV27|NA
TGTGCCAGCAGTTGCTCCCGGGGGCAGGGTTTTTGTATGCGGTACTTC
CASSCSRGQGFCMRYF
>TRBJ2-7|NA|TRBV5-1|NA
TGCGCCAGCAGCTTGGCCGGAGGGGGGAGCCCTGGGTACGAGCAGTACTTC
CASSLAGGGSPGYEQYF
>TRBJ1-3|NA|TRBV9|NA
TGTGCCAGCAGCGCCGGACGGGGCTCTGGAAACACCATATATTTT
CASSAGRGSGNTIYF
>TRBJ2-5|TRBD2|TRBV19|NA
TGTGCCAGTAGGATAGCGGGAGGGCCGGGAGAGACCCAGTACTTC
CASRIAGGPGETQYF
>TRBJ1-1|NA|TRBV19|NA
TGTGCCAGTATGGGGGGTGAAGCTTTCTTT
CASMGGEAFF
>TRBJ2-7|NA|TRBV30|NA
TGTGCCTGGAGTGTCGGGGGAGTAGCCTACGAGCAGTACTTC
CAWSVGGVAYEQYF
>TRBJ1-1|TRBD1|TRBV14|NA
TGTGCCAGCAGCATCCAGGGGGGCGCTGAAGCTTTCTTT
CASSIQGGAEAFF
>TRBJ2-1|TRBD2|TRBV7-6|NA
TGTGCCAGCAGCGAGGGGACTAGCGCCTACAATGAGCAGTTCTTC
CASSEGTSAYNEQFF
>TRBJ1-3|NA|TRBV30|NA
TGTGCCTGGAGCTGGGGGGGCGGAAACACCATATATTTT
CAWSWGGGNTIYF
>TRBJ1-2|NA|TRBV11-1|NA
TGTGCCAGCAGCTTAGGTACAGGCTTGGGCTACACCTTC
CASSLGTGLGYTF
>TRBJ2-7|NA|TRBV5-6|NA
TGTGCCAGCAGCTTGCGCCCTACCTCCTACGAGCAGTACTTC
CASSLRPTSYEQYF
>TRBJ2-1|TRBD2|TRBV9|NA
TGTGCCAGCAGCGTACGGACTAGCGTTTTGTACAATGAGCAGTTCTTC
CASSVRTSVLYNEQFF
>TRBJ1-1|NA|TRBV7-2|NA
TGTGCCAGCAGCTCCACCCAGGGGTTCACTGAAGCTTTCTTT
CASSSTQGFTEAFF
>TRBJ2-2|NA|TRBV9|NA
TGTGCCAGCAGCACCCCCCTGGGGACAAACACCGGGGAGCTGTTTTTT
CASSTPLGTNTGELFF
>TRBJ1-5|NA|TRBV19|NA
TGTGCCAGTAGTATGGTCCGGGCCCGGGATCAGCCCCAGCATTTT
CASSMVRARDQPQHF
>TRBJ1-1|TRBD1|TRBV18|NA
TGTGCCAGCTCACCGATACAGGGGAGCGATTTCTTT
CASSPIQGSDFF
>TRBJ2-6|TRBD1|TRBV6-1|few
TGTGCCAGCAGTGCCCCGGGACAGGGTCCCTCTGGGGCCAACGTCCTGACTTTC
CASSAPGQGPSGANVLTF
>TRBJ2-7|NA|TRBV30|NA
TGTGCCTGGAGCCGCCCAGGCTACGAGCAGTACTTC
CAWSRPGYEQYF
>TRBJ1-1|TRBD1|TRBV27|once
TGTGCCAGCAGTGCACCGGGACAGGGGCTGACTGAAGCTTTCTTT
CASSAPGQGLTEAFF
>TRBJ2-3|NA|TRBV7-2|NA
TGTGCCAGCAGCCTACACACTAGTGGGAGGCGCACTAGCACAGATACGCAGTATTTT
CASSLHTSGRRTSTDTQYF